The TCR beta chain described here comes from a study of shared clonotypes between healthy human individuals. In its sample, this clone was seen a few times. V was clipped by 1 base and J by 6 bases; unmatched bases: 5. There are 16 residues in the CDR3. Per the germline V gene, CDR1 is SGHNT and CDR2 is YYREEE (reference sequence). TCRdb's copy holds only in-frame clones and misses some; the assay was immunoSEQ multiplex PCR. The sample gives about a million clones, about 80% of which show up once; approximately 1.3% is in the top ten. J is TRBJ1-4 and V is TRBV5-4; 11 bases are a match to TRBD1. Sequencing was done on a sample of memory CD4+ T cells sorted from blood. The subset is: CD45RA-negative fraction. The TCR sequence derives from a man aged 18 to 30 in good health. The CDR3 DNA sequence: TGTGCCAGCAGCTTGAAGACGGGACAGGGGGATGAAAAACTGTTTTTT. It codes for CASSLKTGQGDEKLFF.